The rows below give T cell receptor beta chains drawn from one sample of a study of cytomegalovirus exposure and HLA in healthy donors. Profiled with immunoSEQ multiplex PCR; TCRdb holds only in-frame clones, not every one. Of about 190,000 clones listed, under 85% are singletons. Sequencing input: PBMCs. All receptors come from a woman between 18 and 29 years old in good health and CMV-seronegative. The CDR3 runs from the conserved cysteine through the conserved F or W. The D gene is left open where the match is weak. Clone size, where shown, is once, few, many, or a class for clones that have expanded.

V gene	J gene	clone size	D gene	CDR3 DNA	CDR3 protein
TRBV5-1	TRBJ2-7	.	TRBD2	TGCGCCAGCAGACCAGGACGGAGCGGGAGTCACGAGCAGTACTTC	CASRPGRSGSHEQYF
TRBV30	TRBJ1-6	.	.	TGTGCCTGGGCGTCCGAGGGTAATTCACCCCTCCACTTT	CAWASEGNSPLHF
TRBV7-3	TRBJ2-1	few	TRBD2	TGTGCCAGCAGCTTGGGCGGGGGGGTGAGTGAGCAGTTCTTC	CASSLGGGVSEQFF
TRBV5-8	TRBJ2-1	.	TRBD2	TGTGCCAGCAGCTTGGAAACTAGCGGGGGGGCCTATGAGCAGTTCTTC	CASSLETSGGAYEQFF
TRBV5-6	TRBJ1-2	.	.	TGTGCCAGCAGCTTGGAGGCAGGTGCCTACTATGGCTACACCTTC	CASSLEAGAYYGYTF
TRBV27	TRBJ2-7	.	.	TGTGCCAGCAGCTCGACTGGCTACGAGCAGTACTTC	CASSSTGYEQYF
TRBV7-2	TRBJ2-3	.	TRBD1	TGTGCCAGCAGCTCTAGGACAGGGGGGACAGATACGCAGTATTTT	CASSSRTGGTDTQYF
TRBV6-1	TRBJ2-7	.	TRBD1	TGTGCCGGTCAGGGACAGGTGACCTACGAGCAGTACTTC	CAGQGQVTYEQYF
TRBV7-9	TRBJ1-1	once	.	TGTGCCAGCAGCCCCGGGTTTAGAACTGAAGCTTTCTTT	CASSPGFRTEAFF
TRBV19	TRBJ2-7	.	TRBD2	TGTGCCAGTAGTCCAAGGGGGACTAGCGAACAGTACTTC	CASSPRGTSEQYF
TRBV5-6	TRBJ1-2	few	TRBD1	TGTGCCAGCAGCTCCCTAATGACAGGGAGCTATGGCTACACCTTC	CASSSLMTGSYGYTF
TRBV10-3	TRBJ2-1	.	TRBD2	TGTGCCATCAGTGAAATAGCGCTAGCGGGAGGGGGCAATGAGCAGTTCTTC	CAISEIALAGGGNEQFF
TRBV28	TRBJ2-2	.	TRBD1	TGTGCCAGCATACAGGGGGGCACCGGGGAGCTGTTTTTT	CASIQGGTGELFF
TRBV7-6	TRBJ2-6	.	.	TGTGCCAGCAGCTTCTCAGGGGCCGGGGGGGCCAACGTCCTGACTTTC	CASSFSGAGGANVLTF
TRBV10-1	TRBJ1-1	.	TRBD1	TGCGCCAGCAGTGATGGACAGGGGACCACTGAAGCTTTCTTT	CASSDGQGTTEAFF
TRBV5-4	TRBJ1-1	.	TRBD1	TGTGCCAGCAGCTTGGACAGGGGCTTAGGGGCTTTCTTT	CASSLDRGLGAFF
TRBV6-1	TRBJ2-1	.	.	TGTGCCAGCAGTGACGGACAGTACTACAATGAGCAGTTCTTC	CASSDGQYYNEQFF
TRBV30	TRBJ1-5	once	.	TGTGCCTGGAGCCCTAGGAGCAATCAGCCCCAGCATTTT	CAWSPRSNQPQHF
TRBV29-1	TRBJ1-2	.	.	TGCAGCGTTGACGGGAACTATGGCTACACCTTC	CSVDGNYGYTF
TRBV5-1	TRBJ1-1	.	.	TGCGCCAGCAGCTTGTTAGGGGAAGTTGAAGCTTTCTTT	CASSLLGEVEAFF
TRBV6-6	TRBJ1-6	.	.	TGTGCCAGCAGTTACGAGGGGGGGGGTTCACCCCTCCACTTT	CASSYEGGGSPLHF
TRBV29-1	TRBJ1-4	once	.	TGCAGCGTTGCCGCCGAAAAAGCGAATGAAAAACTGTTTTTT	CSVAAEKANEKLFF
TRBV4-1	TRBJ2-7	.	.	TGCGCCAGCAGCCAAAGGGAGACCGAGCAGTACTTC	CASSQRETEQYF
TRBV2	TRBJ2-7	.	.	TGTGCCAGCAGTGATGGTCAGACATACGAGCAGTACTTC	CASSDGQTYEQYF
TRBV9	TRBJ1-5	.	.	TGTGCCAGACGAGCCGGCGGCAGTCACAATCAGCCCCAGCATTTT	CARRAGGSHNQPQHF
TRBV5-6	TRBJ1-6	once	.	TGTGCCAGCAGAATGGGTTGGCAGGACTATAATTCACCCCTCCACTTT	CASRMGWQDYNSPLHF
TRBV21-1	TRBJ1-5	once	.	TGTGCCAGCAGCCCCACAGGGAGCAATCAGCCCCAGCATTTT	CASSPTGSNQPQHF
TRBV2	TRBJ2-5	.	TRBD1	TGTGCCAGCAGTCGGGACAGGGTAAACCAAGAGACCCAGTACTTC	CASSRDRVNQETQYF
TRBV7-9	TRBJ2-2	many	.	TGTGCCAGCAGCTTAGCGCTTGCCAGGGGCGGGGAGCTGTTTTTT	CASSLALARGGELFF
TRBV7-9	TRBJ2-7	.	TRBD1	TGTGCCAGCAGCGACCGCGACGGGACAGGTGACTACGAGCAGTACTTC	CASSDRDGTGDYEQYF
TRBV4-2	TRBJ1-2	.	.	TGTGCCAGCAGCCAAGATCCAGTCTATGGCTACACCTTC	CASSQDPVYGYTF
TRBV6-6	TRBJ1-1	.	.	TGTGCCAGCAGTTACACCGACAGTGAAGCTTTCTTT	CASSYTDSEAFF
TRBV6-4	TRBJ1-2	.	.	TGTGCCAGCAGTGACTCGAAGGCAAAGGACAAATCCTATGGCTACACCTTC	CASSDSKAKDKSYGYTF
TRBV6-5	TRBJ1-4	.	.	TGTGCCAGCAGTTACTCGAACTCCCTCCCTAATGAAAAACTGTTTTTT	CASSYSNSLPNEKLFF
TRBV27	TRBJ2-5	once	TRBD2	TGTGCCAGCACCCCTAGCCGGGGAGGGGCAGGGACCCAGTACTTC	CASTPSRGGAGTQYF
TRBV27	TRBJ1-6	.	TRBD1	TGTGCCAGCAGTTTATACAGGGGGAATTCACCCCTCCACTTT	CASSLYRGNSPLHF
TRBV30	TRBJ2-7	.	TRBD1	TGTGCCTGGAGTGTGACAGGGGGGATCTACGAGCAGTACTTC	CAWSVTGGIYEQYF
TRBV5-1	TRBJ1-2	few	TRBD1	TGCGCCAGCAGCTTGGAAGAAATTCCGGGACAGGGCTACACCTTC	CASSLEEIPGQGYTF
TRBV9	TRBJ1-6	.	TRBD1	TGTGCCAGCAGCGTAGGGACAGGGCTAAATAATTCACCCCTCCACTTT	CASSVGTGLNNSPLHF
TRBV28	TRBJ2-7	.	TRBD1	TGTGCCAGTTATCCTGGAAACAGGGGGCCCTACGAGCAGTACTTC	CASYPGNRGPYEQYF
TRBV10-1	TRBJ2-3	.	TRBD2	TGCGCCAGCAGTGACGCTGCGGGGGACGCTACAGATACGCAGTATTTT	CASSDAAGDATDTQYF
TRBV7-2	TRBJ2-1	.	TRBD1	TGTGCCAGCAGCGGGACCGGGACAGGGGGCGATGAGCAGTTCTTC	CASSGTGTGGDEQFF